The next 8 T cell receptor beta chains were all read from a single sample in a study of T cells in Graves' hyperthyroidism and ophthalmopathy. The source material, RNA transcripts, was used to amplify TCR beta CDR3 regions. RT-PCR in the first round (using the HTBI primer set) targeted the TCR CDR3. TCRdb independently ran MiXCR on the multiplex PCR reads; one entry per CDR3 protein. The sample includes around 350,000 distinct CDR3 sequences, roughly 15% of them seen just once. Input material: blood. The receptor set was obtained from a woman younger than 45 with Graves' ophthalmopathy.

In its sample, this clonotype was seen many times. The chain couples TRBV5-1 to TRBJ2-3; D might be TRBD1 (6 bases). Germline lookup yields CDR1 SGHRS and CDR2 YFSETQ. Trimming cost V 0 bases and J 4 bases, with 12 bases left between them. This CDR3 is built from 15 residues. CDR3 sequence: CASSLDRVGADTQYF. DNA for the CDR3: TGCGCCAGCAGCTTGGACAGGGTAGGGGCAGATACGCAGTATTTT. The whole variable domain, filled in from reference TRBV5-1 and TRBJ2-3, reads KAGVTQTPRYLIKTRGQQVTLSCSPISGHRSVSWYQQTPGQGLQFLFEYFSETQRNKGNFPGRFSGRQFSNSRSEMNVSTLELGDSALYLCASSLDRVGADTQYFGPGTRLTVL.

At least ten counts were recorded for this clonotype. The J gene is TRBJ2-6, the V gene TRBV28; either TRBD1 or TRBD2 may supply D (6 bases each). Trimming took off 6 bases at V and 0 bases at J, with 27 bases between the two ends. Germline loops: CDR1 MDHEN, CDR2 SYDVKM. The CDR3 runs to 21 residues. Written as DNA, the CDR3 is TGTGCCAGCAGCCATATACCCCTTTGGGGGGACATTCGCTCTGGGGCCAACGTCCTGACTTTC. Amino acids: CASSHIPLWGDIRSGANVLTF.

The V and J genes are TRBV27 and TRBJ2-2, with D tentatively TRBD1 (6 bases). CDR1 is MNHEY and CDR2 is SMNVEV in the germline V gene (reference sequence). With 3 bases removed from V and 2 bases from J, the gap between germline ends came to 25 bases. There are 20 residues in the CDR3. CDR3 in DNA: TGTGCCAGCAGTTTTAGCCCCCTCCTTCGGGGACACCATAACACCGGGGAGCTGTTTTTT. As protein: CASSFSPLLRGHHNTGELFF.

This clonotype has more than one count but fewer than ten. The gene calls are TRBV4-1 and TRBJ2-5, with D tentatively TRBD1 (6 bases). Deletions cut 5 bases from V and 8 bases from J, with 15 bases between. Per the germline V gene, CDR1 is MGHRA and CDR2 is YSYEKL. The CDR3 totals 13 residues. Written as DNA, the CDR3 is TGCGCCAGCAGCACCCATCTCAGGGGAACCCAGTACTTC. This encodes CASSTHLRGTQYF.

Turning to this clonotype: A much larger clone lies a single base off, so this may be a read error. This chain connects TRBV2 to TRBJ2-2; no definite D call. Germline CDR1 reads SNHLY; CDR2 reads FYNNEI. The CDR3 totals 13 residues. V was cut by 3 bases and J by 5 bases, with 7 bases left in between. The CDR3 protein is CASSDRVTGELFF. In DNA form, the CDR3 reads TGTGCCAGCAGTGACCGGGTTACCGGGGAGCTGTTTTTT. The full variable domain, completed using reference TRBV2 and TRBJ2-2, is EPEVTQTPSHQVTQMGQEVILRCVPISNHLYFYWYRQILGQKVEFLVSFYNNEISEKSEIFDDQFSVERPDGSNFTLKIRSTKLEDSAMYFCASSDRVTGELFFGEGSRLTVL.

The sample holds many counts of this clonotype. V usage is TRBV2 and J usage is TRBJ2-1, with D possibly called TRBD1 or TRBD2 (5 bases each). Per the germline V gene, CDR1 is SNHLY and CDR2 is FYNNEI. The CDR3 is 15 amino acids. V gave up 2 bases and J gave up 8 bases, with 16 bases separating them. CDR3: CASSETGTRGDEQFF. In DNA form, the CDR3 reads TGTGCCAGCAGTGAAACGGGGACCAGAGGCGATGAGCAGTTCTTC.

This clonotype was picked up many times. The chain joins TRBV7-8 to TRBJ2-7; a possible D gene is TRBD1 (6 bases). CDR3 length equals 17 residues. V was cut by 2 bases and J by 5 bases, with 22 bases left in between. Germline CDR1 SGHVS, CDR2 FQNEAQ. The CDR3 region is CASSLIITGSRLHEQYF. CDR3 DNA sequence: TGTGCCAGCAGCTTAATAATAACAGGGTCGAGGTTGCACGAGCAGTACTTC.

The sample holds many counts of this clonotype. The chain recombines TRBV2 with TRBJ2-1; maybe TRBD2 (6 bases). Trimming shortened V by 4 bases and J by 7 bases, and 11 bases separated the two germline ends. The CDR3 length is 13 residues. Germline V gene sequence: CDR1 SNHLY, CDR2 FYNNEI. The CDR3 loop reads CASSGRGENEQFF. CDR3 nucleotides: TGTGCCAGCAGTGGTCGCGGGGAGAATGAGCAGTTCTTC.